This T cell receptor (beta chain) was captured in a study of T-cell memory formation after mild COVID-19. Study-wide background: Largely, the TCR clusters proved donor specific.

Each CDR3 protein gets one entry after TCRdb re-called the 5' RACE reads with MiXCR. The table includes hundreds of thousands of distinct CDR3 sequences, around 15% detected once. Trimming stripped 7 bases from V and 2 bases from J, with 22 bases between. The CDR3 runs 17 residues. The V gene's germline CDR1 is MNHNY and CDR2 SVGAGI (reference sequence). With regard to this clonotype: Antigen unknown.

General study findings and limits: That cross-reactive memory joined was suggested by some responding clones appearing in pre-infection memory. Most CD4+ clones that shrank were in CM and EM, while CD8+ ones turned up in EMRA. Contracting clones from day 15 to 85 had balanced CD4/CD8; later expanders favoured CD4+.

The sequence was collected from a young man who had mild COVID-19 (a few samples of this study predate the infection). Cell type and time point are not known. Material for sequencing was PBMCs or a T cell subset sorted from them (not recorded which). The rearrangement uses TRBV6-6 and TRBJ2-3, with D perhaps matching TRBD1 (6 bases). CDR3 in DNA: TGTGCCAGCACCAAGGCGGACTTTTGGACAGCCACAGATACGCAGTATTTT. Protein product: CASTKADFWTATDTQYF.